A selection of T cell receptor beta chains follows, all from one sample in a study of cytomegalovirus exposure and HLA in healthy donors. The data were produced by immunoSEQ multiplex PCR, yet TCRdb's version contains in-frame clones alone and is incomplete. Among some 92,000 clones, 65% to 85% were seen once, and the ten largest hold 2.5% to 3.5%. The sample consisted of PBMCs. All receptors derive from a man between 25 and 39 years old in good health and CMV-seronegative. The CDR3 runs from the conserved cysteine through the conserved F or W. The order of the fields is J gene, V gene, CDR3 protein.

J gene: TRBJ2-6; V gene: TRBV7-9; CDR3 protein: CASSTGDNLKSGANVLTF
J gene: TRBJ1-3; V gene: TRBV30; CDR3 protein: CAWTPSLSERGGPSGNTIYF
J gene: TRBJ2-7; V gene: TRBV5-1; CDR3 protein: CASSPGTGLEQYF
J gene: TRBJ2-2; V gene: TRBV19; CDR3 protein: CASSIGRGYAGELFF
J gene: TRBJ1-5; V gene: TRBV19; CDR3 protein: CASSLGQGARQPQHF
J gene: TRBJ2-1; V gene: TRBV19; CDR3 protein: CASSMRGGRIQGEQFF
J gene: TRBJ1-1; V gene: TRBV2; CDR3 protein: CASRETGSPLMNTEAFF
J gene: TRBJ2-3; V gene: TRBV9; CDR3 protein: CASSVTGGSLVSTDTQYF
J gene: TRBJ1-2; V gene: TRBV11-3; CDR3 protein: CASSLDLGGRSNYGYTF
J gene: TRBJ1-1; V gene: TRBV7-3; CDR3 protein: CASSLTVRTEAFF
J gene: TRBJ2-7; V gene: TRBV28; CDR3 protein: CASTTGGQGLSYEQYF
J gene: TRBJ1-5; V gene: TRBV18; CDR3 protein: CASSPEQGPTQPQHF
J gene: TRBJ2-5; V gene: TRBV9; CDR3 protein: CASSAGGPQETQYF
J gene: TRBJ1-1; V gene: TRBV18; CDR3 protein: CASSPPMAGEAFF
J gene: TRBJ2-7; V gene: TRBV5-5; CDR3 protein: CASSYPGRTLGEQYF
J gene: TRBJ2-5; V gene: TRBV7-6; CDR3 protein: CASSLTNAETQYF
J gene: TRBJ2-7; V gene: TRBV6-5; CDR3 protein: CASSQLGWSSYEQYF
J gene: TRBJ2-5; V gene: TRBV28; CDR3 protein: CASSLYVGQRQETQYF
J gene: TRBJ1-1; V gene: TRBV21-1; CDR3 protein: CLGRGNTEAFF
J gene: TRBJ1-5; V gene: TRBV19; CDR3 protein: CASRVVAGHLKGNQPQHF
J gene: TRBJ2-7; V gene: TRBV27; CDR3 protein: CASSPDRGPYEQYF
J gene: TRBJ1-4; V gene: TRBV19; CDR3 protein: CASSRPGQLENEKLFF
J gene: TRBJ1-2; V gene: TRBV4-1; CDR3 protein: CASSQDPGDYGYTF
J gene: TRBJ1-5; V gene: TRBV7-3; CDR3 protein: CASSPGSNQPQHF
J gene: TRBJ2-7; V gene: TRBV5-1; CDR3 protein: CASSLVASGLYEQYF
J gene: TRBJ1-5; V gene: TRBV11-2; CDR3 protein: CASSLGLSNQPQHF
J gene: TRBJ1-2; V gene: TRBV30; CDR3 protein: CALHRGLYGYTF
J gene: TRBJ1-5; V gene: TRBV7-9; CDR3 protein: CASSFRQGFNQPQHF
J gene: TRBJ1-2; V gene: TRBV18; CDR3 protein: CASSPPTTGADYGYTF
J gene: TRBJ1-1; V gene: TRBV29-1; CDR3 protein: CSVARGGMNTEAFF
J gene: TRBJ1-6; V gene: TRBV27; CDR3 protein: CASSFDRASPLHF
J gene: TRBJ1-2; V gene: TRBV28; CDR3 protein: CASSKTGYGYTF
J gene: TRBJ1-2; V gene: TRBV14; CDR3 protein: CATSEGARQSGYTF
J gene: TRBJ1-4; V gene: TRBV6-1; CDR3 protein: CASIGGGPPNEKLFF
J gene: TRBJ2-7; V gene: TRBV5-6; CDR3 protein: CASTVWTAYEQYF